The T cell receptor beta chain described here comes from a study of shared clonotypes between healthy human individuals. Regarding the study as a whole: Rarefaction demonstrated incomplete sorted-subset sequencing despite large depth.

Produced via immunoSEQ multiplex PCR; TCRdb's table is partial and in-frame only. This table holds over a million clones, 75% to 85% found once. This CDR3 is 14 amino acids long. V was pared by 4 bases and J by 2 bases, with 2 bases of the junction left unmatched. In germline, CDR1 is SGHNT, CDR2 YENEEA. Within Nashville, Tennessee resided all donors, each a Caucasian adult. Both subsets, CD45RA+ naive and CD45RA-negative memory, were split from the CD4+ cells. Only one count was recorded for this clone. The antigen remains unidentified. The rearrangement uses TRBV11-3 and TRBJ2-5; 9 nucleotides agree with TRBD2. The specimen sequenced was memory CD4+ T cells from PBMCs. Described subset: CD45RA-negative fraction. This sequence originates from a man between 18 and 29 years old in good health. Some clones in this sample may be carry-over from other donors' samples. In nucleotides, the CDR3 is TGTGCCAGCAGCTCAGCGGGAGGTCAAGAGACCCAGTACTTC. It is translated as CASSSAGGQETQYF.